Listed below are T cell receptor beta chains from one sample, sequenced in a study of blood T cell repertoires in COVID-19. Profiling relied on immunoSEQ multiplex PCR, and the TCRdb table lists in-frame clones only, not all of them. The sample consists of about 170,000 clones, about 88% of them appearing once. Input material: peripheral blood. These receptors were taken from a woman older than 75 in a cohort sampled during active or convalescent COVID-19. CDR3s include the opening cysteine and the closing phenylalanine or tryptophan. The D gene is left open where the match is weak. A row's size may be missing; if present it is once, few, many or a size class.

V: TRBV9
D: -
J: TRBJ1-1
length: 14
size: -
CDR3: CASSGWGGGTEAFF
DNA: TGTGCCAGCAGCGGATGGGGGGGCGGCACTGAAGCTTTCTTT

V: TRBV6-2/TRBV6-3
D: -
J: TRBJ1-1
length: 13
size: once
CDR3: CASSPGPGVEAFF
DNA: TGTGCCAGCAGTCCGGGACCGGGGGTTGAAGCTTTCTTT

V: TRBV5-1
D: -
J: TRBJ1-2
length: 17
size: -
CDR3: CASRRSGGLEGNYGYTF
DNA: TGCGCCAGCAGGCGATCGGGGGGCCTTGAAGGGAACTATGGCTACACCTTC

V: TRBV18
D: TRBD1
J: TRBJ2-1
length: 15
size: -
CDR3: CASSPPGTAYNEQFF
DNA: TGTGCCAGCTCCCCGCCCGGGACAGCCTACAATGAGCAGTTCTTC

V: TRBV11-3
D: TRBD2
J: TRBJ2-3
length: 14
size: -
CDR3: CASSLDGGADTQYF
DNA: TGTGCCAGCAGCTTAGACGGGGGGGCCGATACGCAGTATTTT

V: TRBV7-2
D: -
J: TRBJ1-2
length: 14
size: -
CDR3: CASSLGTEPYGYTF
DNA: TGTGCCAGCAGCTTAGGGACAGAGCCTTATGGCTACACCTTC

V: TRBV20-1
D: -
J: TRBJ1-5
length: 14
size: many
CDR3: CSASSGRADQPQHF
DNA: TGCAGTGCTAGTTCTGGCAGGGCGGATCAGCCCCAGCATTTT

V: TRBV21-1
D: -
J: TRBJ1-1
length: 15
size: -
CDR3: CASSTKTSTSTEAFF
DNA: TGTGCCAGCAGCACCAAGACAAGCACGAGCACTGAAGCTTTCTTT

V: TRBV28
D: TRBD1
J: TRBJ1-1
length: 16
size: -
CDR3: CASNRPGQGDWTEAFF
DNA: TGTGCCAGCAATAGACCCGGACAGGGTGATTGGACTGAAGCTTTCTTT

V: TRBV5-6
D: -
J: TRBJ1-1
length: 15
size: -
CDR3: CASSLGLGGNTEAFF
DNA: TGTGCCAGCAGCTTGGGTCTGGGGGGTAACACTGAAGCTTTCTTT

V: TRBV5-1
D: -
J: TRBJ2-1
length: 12
size: -
CDR3: CASSMVEGEQFF
DNA: TGCGCCAGCAGCATGGTGGAGGGTGAGCAGTTCTTC

V: TRBV6-6
D: TRBD1
J: TRBJ1-3
length: 16
size: -
CDR3: CASSRTGASSGNTIYF
DNA: TGTGCCAGCAGTCGGACAGGGGCTTCCTCTGGAAACACCATATATTTT

V: TRBV19
D: -
J: TRBJ1-5
length: 14
size: -
CDR3: CASSEVGFNQPQHF
DNA: TGTGCCAGTAGTGAGGTTGGTTTCAATCAGCCCCAGCATTTT

V: TRBV5-6
D: -
J: TRBJ1-6
length: 17
size: -
CDR3: CASSLARQVTFNSPLHF
DNA: TGTGCCAGCAGCTTGGCTAGACAGGTGACGTTTAATTCACCCCTCCACTTT

V: TRBV30
D: -
J: TRBJ1-4
length: 13
size: -
CDR3: CAWSGQGDEKLFF
DNA: TGTGCCTGGAGTGGGCAGGGCGACGAAAAACTGTTTTTT

V: TRBV5-6
D: TRBD1
J: TRBJ2-3
length: 16
size: -
CDR3: CASSLLVGQGTDTQYF
DNA: TGTGCCAGCAGCTTGTTAGTGGGACAGGGAACAGATACGCAGTATTTT

V: TRBV2
D: TRBD1
J: TRBJ2-7
length: 16
size: -
CDR3: CASMVRLGQGAYEQYF
DNA: TGTGCCAGCATGGTGCGCTTAGGACAGGGGGCCTACGAGCAGTACTTC

V: TRBV7-9
D: TRBD1
J: TRBJ2-1
length: 15
size: -
CDR3: CASSFRGQGSNEQFF
DNA: TGTGCCAGCAGCTTCCGGGGACAGGGGAGTAATGAGCAGTTCTTC

V: TRBV3-1/TRBV3-2
D: -
J: TRBJ2-6
length: 18
size: -
CDR3: CASSLYGTTSSGANVLTF
DNA: TGTGCCAGCAGCCTTTACGGGACAACCAGCTCTGGGGCCAACGTCCTGACTTTC

V: TRBV27
D: -
J: TRBJ1-1
length: 16
size: -
CDR3: CASRDRRAPSYTEAFF
DNA: TGTGCCAGCAGGGATCGCAGGGCGCCCTCGTACACTGAAGCTTTCTTT

V: TRBV6-1
D: -
J: TRBJ1-5
length: 16
size: -
CDR3: CASSEARRGSHQPQHF
DNA: TGTGCCAGCAGTGAAGCTCGGAGGGGATCACATCAGCCCCAGCATTTT

V: TRBV7-2
D: -
J: TRBJ2-1
length: 16
size: -
CDR3: CASSLGGGAFFDEQFF
DNA: TGTGCCAGCAGCTTAGGTGGGGGGGCATTCTTTGATGAGCAGTTCTTC

V: TRBV5-1
D: TRBD2
J: TRBJ2-3
length: 15
size: once
CDR3: CASINNAGGPDTQYF
DNA: TGCGCCAGCATTAATAACGCGGGGGGGCCAGATACGCAGTATTTT

V: TRBV19
D: TRBD2
J: TRBJ2-1
length: 14
size: -
CDR3: CASSQWREAWGQFF
DNA: TGTGCCAGTAGTCAATGGCGGGAGGCCTGGGGGCAGTTCTTC

V: TRBV6-2/TRBV6-3
D: -
J: TRBJ1-1
length: 16
size: -
CDR3: CASSYSPGLRNTEAFF
DNA: TGTGCCAGCAGTTACTCCCCGGGACTAAGAAACACTGAAGCTTTCTTT

V: TRBV5-4
D: TRBD2
J: TRBJ2-1
length: 14
size: -
CDR3: CASSPGLAGGEQFF
DNA: TGTGCCAGCAGCCCGGGACTAGCGGGGGGTGAGCAGTTCTTC

V: TRBV30
D: TRBD1
J: TRBJ1-2
length: 16
size: -
CDR3: CAWRRGGTGRLLGYTF
DNA: TGTGCCTGGAGGAGGGGCGGGACAGGCCGGTTGTTGGGCTACACCTTC

V: TRBV19
D: TRBD2
J: TRBJ2-7
length: 14
size: -
CDR3: CASSLRTSSYEQYF
DNA: TGTGCCAGTAGTCTCCGGACTAGCAGCTACGAGCAGTACTTC

V: TRBV24-1
D: -
J: TRBJ1-6
length: 15
size: -
CDR3: CATREGRTRNSPLHF
DNA: TGTGCCACCCGCGAAGGCCGGACACGTAATTCACCCCTCCACTTT

V: TRBV6-5
D: TRBD1
J: TRBJ2-5
length: 14
size: -
CDR3: CASSTGTGQETQYF
DNA: TGTGCCAGCAGTACCGGGACAGGGCAAGAGACCCAGTACTTC

V: TRBV5-1
D: -
J: TRBJ2-5
length: 19
size: -
CDR3: CASSLSIGGALGGQETQYF
DNA: TGCGCCAGCAGCTTGTCCATCGGCGGAGCCCTCGGGGGTCAAGAGACCCAGTACTTC

V: TRBV6-5
D: -
J: TRBJ1-6
length: 12
size: -
CDR3: CASRQGNSPLHF
DNA: TGTGCCAGCCGCCAGGGGAATTCACCCCTCCACTTT

V: TRBV6-1
D: TRBD1
J: TRBJ2-2
length: 17
size: -
CDR3: CASSEAGQGLNTGELFF
DNA: TGTGCCAGCAGTGAAGCGGGACAGGGCCTTAACACCGGGGAGCTGTTTTTT

V: TRBV10-3
D: -
J: TRBJ2-1
length: 13
size: once
CDR3: CAISEGAGNEQFF
DNA: TGTGCCATCAGTGAAGGTGCGGGAAATGAGCAGTTCTTC

V: TRBV6-5
D: -
J: TRBJ1-1
length: 10
size: -
CDR3: CASNPGKAFF
DNA: TGTGCCAGCAATCCAGGAAAAGCTTTCTTT

V: TRBV6-2/TRBV6-3
D: -
J: TRBJ1-1
length: 17
size: -
CDR3: CASSRPRETAGNTEAFF
DNA: TGTGCCAGCAGTCGTCCGAGGGAAACAGCCGGAAACACTGAAGCTTTCTTT